Listed below are T cell receptor beta chains from one sample, sequenced in a study of blood T cell repertoires in COVID-19. Here immunoSEQ multiplex PCR was the method, and the copy in TCRdb shows in-frame clones only, minus some. The data show roughly 200,000 clones, around 90% seen once. Sequencing used peripheral blood. These receptor sequences come from a woman younger than 35 who had recovered from COVID-19. Each CDR3 is given with its conserved first and last residue. The D gene is left open where the match is weak. Clone size is shown for a subset of rows, as once, few, many or a class of expanded clone.

j_call: TRBJ1-1; d_call: .; clone_size: .; v_call: TRBV4-3; cdr3_nt: TGCGCCAGCAGCCTTGCGGGCGCTGGGTACACTGAAGCTTTCTTT; cdr3_aa: CASSLAGAGYTEAFF
j_call: TRBJ1-2; d_call: .; clone_size: .; v_call: TRBV5-4; cdr3_nt: TGTGCCAGCAGCTTTCGGGGGGATAACTATGGCTACACCTTC; cdr3_aa: CASSFRGDNYGYTF
j_call: TRBJ1-1; d_call: TRBD1; clone_size: .; v_call: TRBV29-1; cdr3_nt: TGCAGCGTTGTGACAGGGTTCACCATGAACACTGAAGCTTTCTTT; cdr3_aa: CSVVTGFTMNTEAFF
j_call: TRBJ2-3; d_call: .; clone_size: .; v_call: TRBV5-5; cdr3_nt: TGTGCCAGCAGCTTGATGGACGGGGACACAGATACGCAGTATTTT; cdr3_aa: CASSLMDGDTDTQYF
j_call: TRBJ2-7; d_call: .; clone_size: .; v_call: TRBV5-1; cdr3_nt: TGCGCCAGCAGCTTTAGGGGATCGAACTACGAGCAGTACTTC; cdr3_aa: CASSFRGSNYEQYF
j_call: TRBJ1-1; d_call: .; clone_size: .; v_call: TRBV19; cdr3_nt: TGTGCCAGTAGTATAGTTTCAGGGATAGGAAACACTGAAGCTTTCTTT; cdr3_aa: CASSIVSGIGNTEAFF
j_call: TRBJ2-5; d_call: TRBD2; clone_size: .; v_call: TRBV28; cdr3_nt: TGTGCCAGCATGGGACTAGCGGGGAAAAAGACCCAGTACTTC; cdr3_aa: CASMGLAGKKTQYF
j_call: TRBJ1-5; d_call: TRBD1; clone_size: .; v_call: TRBV27; cdr3_nt: TGTGCCAGTCGACCGGGACAGGGCCTTCTTAGCAATCAGCCCCAGCATTTT; cdr3_aa: CASRPGQGLLSNQPQHF
j_call: TRBJ2-3; d_call: TRBD1; clone_size: .; v_call: TRBV2; cdr3_nt: TGTGCCAGCAGTCCCCTCACCGGGACAGTCTTAGATACGCAGTATTTT; cdr3_aa: CASSPLTGTVLDTQYF
j_call: TRBJ2-2; d_call: TRBD2; clone_size: .; v_call: TRBV6-2/TRBV6-3; cdr3_nt: TGTGCCAGCAGTTACGAGGCGGGAGGCGCGAACACCGGGGAGCTGTTTTTT; cdr3_aa: CASSYEAGGANTGELFF
j_call: TRBJ1-6; d_call: .; clone_size: once; v_call: TRBV21-1; cdr3_nt: TGTGCCAGCAGCAAATTTGGGACACTTTATTTTAGCTGTAATTCACCCCTCCACTTT; cdr3_aa: CASSKFGTLYFSCNSPLHF
j_call: TRBJ2-7; d_call: .; clone_size: .; v_call: TRBV7-9; cdr3_nt: TGTGCCAGCAGCGGGAGGATCCCGGTGGTCGGGGACGAGCAGTACTTC; cdr3_aa: CASSGRIPVVGDEQYF
j_call: TRBJ1-1; d_call: .; clone_size: .; v_call: TRBV27; cdr3_nt: TGTGCCAGCAGGGGTCTAGTCTGGCAGAACACTGAAGCTTTCTTT; cdr3_aa: CASRGLVWQNTEAFF
j_call: TRBJ2-7; d_call: TRBD2; clone_size: .; v_call: TRBV7-2; cdr3_nt: TGTGCCAGCAGCTCGGGACTAGCGGGTACCTACGAGCAGTACTTC; cdr3_aa: CASSSGLAGTYEQYF
j_call: TRBJ1-2; d_call: .; clone_size: .; v_call: TRBV19; cdr3_nt: TGTGCCAGTAGACGGGGGGTTGGCAGCCCGCGTGACTATGGCTACACCTTC; cdr3_aa: CASRRGVGSPRDYGYTF
j_call: TRBJ2-3; d_call: TRBD2; clone_size: .; v_call: TRBV7-6; cdr3_nt: TGTGCCAGCAGCTTCCTCATCGCGGGAGACTCTACGTCAGATACGCAGTATTTT; cdr3_aa: CASSFLIAGDSTSDTQYF
j_call: TRBJ1-2; d_call: .; clone_size: .; v_call: TRBV7-8; cdr3_nt: TGTGCCAGCAGCTTCAGTGCAGGGAACTATGGCTACACCTTC; cdr3_aa: CASSFSAGNYGYTF
j_call: TRBJ2-2; d_call: TRBD2; clone_size: few; v_call: TRBV10-3; cdr3_nt: TGTGCCATCAGGGGAGGGGCAAACACCGGGGAGCTGTTTTTT; cdr3_aa: CAIRGGANTGELFF